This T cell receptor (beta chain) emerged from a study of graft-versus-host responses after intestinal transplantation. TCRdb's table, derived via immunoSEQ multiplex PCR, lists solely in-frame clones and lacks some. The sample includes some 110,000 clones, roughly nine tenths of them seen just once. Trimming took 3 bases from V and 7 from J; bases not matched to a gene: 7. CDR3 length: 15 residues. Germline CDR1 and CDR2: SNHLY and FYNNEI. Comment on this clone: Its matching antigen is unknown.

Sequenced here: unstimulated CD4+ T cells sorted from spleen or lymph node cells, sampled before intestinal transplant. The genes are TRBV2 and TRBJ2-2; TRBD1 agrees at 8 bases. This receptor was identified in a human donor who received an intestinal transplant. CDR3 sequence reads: CASSDRTGRVGELFF. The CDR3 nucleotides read TGTGCCAGCAGTGATAGGACAGGGCGAGTCGGGGAGCTGTTTTTT.